Following are 19 T cell receptor beta chains from one sample sequenced in a study of shared clonotypes between healthy human individuals. The table came from immunoSEQ multiplex PCR; TCRdb's copy has only in-frame clones and leaves some out. The sample carries more than 850,000 clones, around 78% recorded once. Input material: memory CD4+ T cells from PBMCs. The subset was: CD45RA-negative fraction. These receptors were collected from a young man in good health. Some clones in this sample may be carry-over from other donors' samples.

The chain is built from TRBV19 and TRBJ2-7, with 7 positions matching TRBD1. This CDR3 is 14 amino acids long. The trim removed 6 bases at V and 6 bases at J, leaving 11 bases unmatched. Germline values: CDR1 LNHDA, CDR2 SQIVND (reference sequence). The CDR3 DNA sequence: TGTGCCAGTAGCCCGGGACAGATCGTCGGCGAGCAGTACTTC. Its protein product is CASSPGQIVGEQYF.

The chain links TRBV15 to TRBJ2-7, with D perhaps matching TRBD1 or TRBD2 (6 bases each). The V gene lost 0 bases and the J gene lost 6 bases, with 9 bases spanning the gap. Looked up from germline, CDR1 is LNHNV and CDR2 is YYDKDF (reference sequence). The CDR3 sequence is 13 residues long. The CDR3 DNA reads TGTGCCACCAGCAGAGATAAGGGGGGCGAGCAGTACTTC. Translating it yields CATSRDKGGEQYF.

The chain uses TRBV18 and TRBJ2-2; D gene uncertain. V was pared by 3 bases and J by 6 bases, with 8 bases between. CDR1 KGHSH and CDR2 LQKENI come from the germline V gene. The CDR3 covers 13 residues. CDR3 bases: TGTGCCAGCTCACCCGGAGCGTCCGGGGAGCTGTTTTTT. Translated, it gives CASSPGASGELFF.

V usage is TRBV5-4 and J usage is TRBJ2-7, with D possibly matching TRBD2 (5 bases). The CDR3 contains 13 residues. The V end was cut by 4 bases, the J end by 5 bases, with 13 bases between. Germline V gene data show CDR1 as SGHNT and CDR2 as YYREEE (reference sequence). The CDR3 sequence is CASSTGLMNEQYF. The CDR3 DNA is TGTGCCAGCAGCACGGGATTAATGAACGAGCAGTACTTC. The whole variable domain, filled in from reference TRBV5-4 and TRBJ2-7, reads ETGVTQSPTHLIKTRGQQVTLRCSSQSGHNTVSWYQQALGQGPQFIFQYYREEENGRGNFPPRFSGLQFPNYSSELNVNALELDDSALYLCASSTGLMNEQYFGPGTRLTVT.

This chain connects TRBV2 to TRBJ1-4, with D unclear. The V end lost 6 bases, the J end lost 3 bases, and 17 bases lay between the germline ends. Germline lookup yields CDR1 SNHLY and CDR2 FYNNEI. The CDR3 sequence is 16 residues long. CDR3 in DNA: TGTGCCAGCAGGCCTACCCCGGGGATTTCTAATGAAAAACTGTTTTTT. This translates into CASRPTPGISNEKLFF.

This chain connects TRBV9 to TRBJ2-7; D not resolved. Trimming took 6 bases from V and 5 from J, leaving 12 bases between them. CDR1 is SGDLS, CDR2 YYNGEE, per germline. This CDR3 contains 12 residues. CDR3 coding DNA: TGTGCCAGCACCAACCGTGAGGACGAGCAGTACTTC. Translated: CASTNREDEQYF.

The gene calls are TRBV28 and TRBJ1-5; no definite D call. Trimming stripped 5 bases from V and 0 bases from J, with 17 bases between. CDR3 length: 17 amino acids. In germline, CDR1 is MDHEN, CDR2 SYDVKM. This CDR3 is CASSPHTDGNSNQPQHF. Written as DNA, the CDR3 is TGTGCCAGCAGTCCACATACGGACGGAAATAGCAATCAGCCCCAGCATTTT.

CDR3 loop: CASSLGDNEQFF. The CDR3 DNA sequence: TGCGCCAGCAGCTTAGGGGACAATGAGCAGTTCTTC. V and J are TRBV5-1 and TRBJ2-1; perhaps TRBD1 as D (5 bases). V lost 2 bases and J lost 5, with 5 bases in between. CDR3 length: 12 residues. Germline loops: CDR1 SGHRS, CDR2 YFSETQ.

The table lists this clone with many counts. The rearrangement links TRBV11-2 to TRBJ1-1; no clear D gene. The germline V and J ends were trimmed by 3 bases and 7 bases, with 15 bases remaining between them. There are 14 residues in the CDR3. Germline loops: CDR1 SGHAT, CDR2 FQNNGV. For the CDR3, the DNA is TGTGCCAGCAGCTTGGTAGTCGGCGGATATGAAGCTTTCTTT. This encodes CASSLVVGGYEAFF.

Ten or more counts support this clone. V is TRBV6-1 and J is TRBJ1-5; a possible D gene is TRBD1 (6 bases). Trimming took 6 bases from V and 7 from J, leaving 19 bases between them. The CDR3 runs to 15 residues. CDR1 and CDR2 from the germline V gene are MNHNS and SASEGT. CDR3 residues: CASRPGPAGEQPQHF. The CDR3 DNA sequence: TGTGCCAGCAGACCGGGCCCCGCAGGGGAGCAGCCCCAGCATTTT.

This chain uses TRBV9 with TRBJ2-2; 8 bases agree with TRBD1. The V and J ends lost 3 bases and 4 bases, in that order; junction bases with no gene match: 11. The CDR3 has 17 amino acids. Germline V lookup: CDR1 SGDLS, CDR2 YYNGEE. CDR3 in DNA: TGTGCCAGCAGCGCGAGAGGGGACAGGTCTTTCACCGGGGAGCTGTTTTTT. Protein: CASSARGDRSFTGELFF.

The chain's CDR3 is CASSLLRGSSGANVLTF. The CDR3 region has the DNA TGTGCCAGCAGTTTACTCCGGGGAAGCTCTGGGGCCAACGTCCTGACTTTC. The chain links TRBV27 to TRBJ2-6; a possible D gene is TRBD2 (5 bases). V was cut by 2 bases and J by 0 bases, with 11 bases left in between. Germline V gene lookup returns CDR1 MNHEY and CDR2 SMNVEV (reference sequence). CDR3 length equals 17 residues.

The rearrangement links TRBV5-4 to TRBJ1-1; unclear D gene. CDR3 length: 14 amino acids. Germline V lookup: CDR1 SGHNT, CDR2 YYREEE (reference sequence). V lost 4 bases and J lost 2, with 12 bases in between. This chain's CDR3 is CASSRQRTNTEAFF. The CDR3 DNA follows: TGTGCCAGCAGCCGACAAAGGACCAACACTGAAGCTTTCTTT.

The rearrangement links TRBV5-1 to TRBJ1-1; D is undetermined. CDR1 and CDR2 (germline): SGHRS, YFSETQ. This CDR3 contains 13 residues. Trimming left V 1 base short and J 1 base short, with 5 bases between. The CDR3 loop is CASSLTTNTEAFF. Here the CDR3 DNA reads TGCGCCAGCAGCTTGACCACGAACACTGAAGCTTTCTTT. The full variable domain, with the rest looked up from reference TRBV5-1 and TRBJ1-1, is KAGVTQTPRYLIKTRGQQVTLSCSPISGHRSVSWYQQTPGQGLQFLFEYFSETQRNKGNFPGRFSGRQFSNSRSEMNVSTLELGDSALYLCASSLTTNTEAFFGQGTRLTVV.

The V call is TRBV6-1, the J call TRBJ1-5; weak D call: TRBD1 (6 bases). V was shortened by 2 bases and J by 5 bases, with 10 bases between the two germline ends. This CDR3 region has 14 residues. CDR1 is MNHNS, CDR2 SASEGT, per germline. The CDR3 DNA is TGTGCCAGCAGTGAAAGCAGGGGAGATCAGCCCCAGCATTTT. It specifies CASSESRGDQPQHF.

This chain connects TRBV5-4 to TRBJ1-1; 9 bases match TRBD1. This CDR3 has 14 residues. The junction had 1 base not matched to a gene; V was cut back by 0 bases and J by 4 bases. Germline lookup yields CDR1 SGHNT and CDR2 YYREEE (reference sequence). The CDR3 is CASSLGDRATEAFF. In DNA, the CDR3 is TGTGCCAGCAGCTTGGGGGACAGGGCCACTGAAGCTTTCTTT.

This rearrangement joins TRBV28 to TRBJ1-2, with no clear D. The germline V gene encodes CDR1 MDHEN and CDR2 SYDVKM. The CDR3 contains 17 residues. The V and J ends lost 6 bases and 4 bases respectively, with 24 bases between them. The CDR3 sequence: CASRSDLRSLALYGYTF. The CDR3 bases are TGTGCCAGCAGATCAGACCTGAGGAGCTTGGCCCTCTATGGCTACACCTTC.

About this clone itself: Different DNA sequences within this sample yield the same CDR3. J is TRBJ1-1 and V is TRBV6-6; D is ambiguous. The V gene's germline CDR1 is MNHNY and CDR2 SVGAGI (reference sequence). V gave up 4 bases and J gave up 1 base, with 7 bases separating them. This CDR3 region has 13 residues. The CDR3 sequence: CASSFPGNTEAFF. The CDR3 nucleotides read TGTGCCAGCAGTTTTCCCGGGAACACTGAAGCTTTCTTT.

This clone was seen many times. The chain links TRBV29-1 to TRBJ2-7; weak D call: TRBD2 (6 bases). The V end was cut by 7 bases, the J end by 6 bases, with 19 bases between. Per germline, CDR1 SQVTM and CDR2 ANQGSEA. The CDR3 length is 13 residues. The CDR3 protein is CSATTVGGGEQYF. The CDR3 DNA sequence: TGCAGCGCCACGACAGTTGGGGGAGGCGAGCAGTACTTC.